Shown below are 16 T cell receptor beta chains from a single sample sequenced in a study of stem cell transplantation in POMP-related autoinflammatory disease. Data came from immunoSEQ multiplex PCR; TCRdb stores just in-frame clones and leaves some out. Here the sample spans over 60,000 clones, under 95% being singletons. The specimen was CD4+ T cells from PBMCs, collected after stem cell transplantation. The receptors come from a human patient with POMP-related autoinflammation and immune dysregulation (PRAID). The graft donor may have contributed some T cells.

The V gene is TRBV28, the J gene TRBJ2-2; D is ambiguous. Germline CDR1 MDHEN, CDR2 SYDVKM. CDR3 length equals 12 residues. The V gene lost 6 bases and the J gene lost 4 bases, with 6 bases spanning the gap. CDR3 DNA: TGTGCCAGCAGGCTTTCCACCGGGGAGCTGTTTTTT. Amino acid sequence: CASRLSTGELFF.

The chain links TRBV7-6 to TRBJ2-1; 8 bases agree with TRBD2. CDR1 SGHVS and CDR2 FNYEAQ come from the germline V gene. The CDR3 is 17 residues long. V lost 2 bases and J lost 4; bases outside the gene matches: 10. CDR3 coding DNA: TGTGCCAGCAGCTTAAGGCCCACGACGGGAGGGTACAATGAGCAGTTCTTC. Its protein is CASSLRPTTGGYNEQFF.

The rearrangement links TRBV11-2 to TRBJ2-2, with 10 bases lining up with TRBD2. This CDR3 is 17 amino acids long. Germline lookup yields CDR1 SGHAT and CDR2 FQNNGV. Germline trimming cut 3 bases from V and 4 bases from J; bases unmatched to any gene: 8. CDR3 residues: CASSLRLAGEVTGELFF. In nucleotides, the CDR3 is TGTGCCAGCAGCTTGAGGCTAGCGGGAGAAGTCACCGGGGAGCTGTTTTTT.

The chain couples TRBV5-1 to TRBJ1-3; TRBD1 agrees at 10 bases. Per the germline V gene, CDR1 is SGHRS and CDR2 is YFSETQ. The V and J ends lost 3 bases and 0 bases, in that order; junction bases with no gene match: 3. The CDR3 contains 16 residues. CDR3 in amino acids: CASSYGTGDSGNTIYF. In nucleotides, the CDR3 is TGCGCCAGCAGCTACGGGACAGGGGACTCTGGAAACACCATATATTTT.

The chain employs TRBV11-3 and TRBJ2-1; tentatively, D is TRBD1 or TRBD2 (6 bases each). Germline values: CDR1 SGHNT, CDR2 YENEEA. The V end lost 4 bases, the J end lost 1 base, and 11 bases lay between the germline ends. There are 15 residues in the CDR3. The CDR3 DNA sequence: TGTGCCAGCAGCTCACAAGGGGGGTCCTACAATGAGCAGTTCTTC. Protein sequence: CASSSQGGSYNEQFF.

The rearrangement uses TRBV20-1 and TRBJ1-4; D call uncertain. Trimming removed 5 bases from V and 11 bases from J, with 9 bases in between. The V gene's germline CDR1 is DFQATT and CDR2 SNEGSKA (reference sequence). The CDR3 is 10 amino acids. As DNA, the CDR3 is TGCAGTGCTGGCCCGGACAAACTGTTTTTT. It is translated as CSAGPDKLFF.

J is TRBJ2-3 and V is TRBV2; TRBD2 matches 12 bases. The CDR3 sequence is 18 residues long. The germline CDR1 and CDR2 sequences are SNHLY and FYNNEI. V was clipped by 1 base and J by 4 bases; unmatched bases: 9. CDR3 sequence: CASSEVLAGGPFADTQYF. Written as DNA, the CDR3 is TGTGCCAGCAGTGAAGTCCTAGCGGGGGGGCCCTTCGCAGATACGCAGTATTTT.

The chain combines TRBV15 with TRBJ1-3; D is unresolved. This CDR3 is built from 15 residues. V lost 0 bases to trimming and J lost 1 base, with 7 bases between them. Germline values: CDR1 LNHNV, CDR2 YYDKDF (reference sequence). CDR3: CATSRDPGSGNTIYF. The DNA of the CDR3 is TGTGCCACCAGCAGAGATCCGGGGTCTGGAAACACCATATATTTT.

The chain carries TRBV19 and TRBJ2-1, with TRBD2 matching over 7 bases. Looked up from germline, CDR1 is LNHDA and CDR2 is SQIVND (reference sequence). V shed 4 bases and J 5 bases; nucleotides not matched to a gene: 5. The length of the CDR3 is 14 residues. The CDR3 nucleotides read TGTGCCAGTAGTAACCGGGAGGCCAACAATGAGCAGTTCTTC. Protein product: CASSNREANNEQFF. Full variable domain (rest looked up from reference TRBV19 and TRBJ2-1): DGGITQSPKYLFRKEGQNVTLSCEQNLNHDAMYWYRQDPGQGLRLIYYSQIVNDFQKGDIAEGYSVSREKKESFPLTVTSAQKNPTAFYLCASSNREANNEQFFGPGTRLTVL.

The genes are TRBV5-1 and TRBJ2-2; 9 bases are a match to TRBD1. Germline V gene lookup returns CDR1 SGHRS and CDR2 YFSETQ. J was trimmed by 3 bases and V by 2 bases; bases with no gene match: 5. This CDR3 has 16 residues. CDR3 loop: CASSFYRGLDTGELFF. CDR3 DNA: TGCGCCAGCAGCTTCTACAGGGGGCTCGACACCGGGGAGCTGTTTTTT.

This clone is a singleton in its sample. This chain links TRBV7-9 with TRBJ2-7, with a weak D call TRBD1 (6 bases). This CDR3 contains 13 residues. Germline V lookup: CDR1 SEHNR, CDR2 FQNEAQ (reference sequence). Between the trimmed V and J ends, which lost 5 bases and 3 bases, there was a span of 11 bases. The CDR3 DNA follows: TGTGCCAGCAGCGATATACAGGGCTACGAGCAGTACTTC. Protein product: CASSDIQGYEQYF.

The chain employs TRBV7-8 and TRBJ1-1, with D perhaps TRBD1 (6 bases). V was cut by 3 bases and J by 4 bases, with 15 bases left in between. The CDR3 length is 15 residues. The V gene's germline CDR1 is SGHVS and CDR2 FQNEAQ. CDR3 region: CASSFYEGGGTEAFF. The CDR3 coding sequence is TGTGCCAGCAGCTTTTATGAGGGGGGAGGCACTGAAGCTTTCTTT.

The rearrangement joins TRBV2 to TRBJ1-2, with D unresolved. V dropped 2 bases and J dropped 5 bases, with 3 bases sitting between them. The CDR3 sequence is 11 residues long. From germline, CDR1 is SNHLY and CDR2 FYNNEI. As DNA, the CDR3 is TGTGCCAGCAGTGAAACGTATGGCTACACCTTC. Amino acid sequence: CASSETYGYTF.

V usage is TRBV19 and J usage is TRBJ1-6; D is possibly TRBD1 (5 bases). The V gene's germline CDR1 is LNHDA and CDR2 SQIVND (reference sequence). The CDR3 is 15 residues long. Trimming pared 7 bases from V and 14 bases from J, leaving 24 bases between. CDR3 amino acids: CASTISHFQGLSLHF. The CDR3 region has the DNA TGTGCCAGTACCATCAGCCACTTCCAGGGTTTGTCCCTCCACTTT.

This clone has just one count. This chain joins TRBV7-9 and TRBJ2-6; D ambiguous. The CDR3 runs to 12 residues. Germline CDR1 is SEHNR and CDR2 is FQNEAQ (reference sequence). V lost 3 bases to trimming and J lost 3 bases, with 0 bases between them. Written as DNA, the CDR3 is TGTGCCAGCAGCTTTGGGGCCAACGTCCTGACTTTC. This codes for CASSFGANVLTF.

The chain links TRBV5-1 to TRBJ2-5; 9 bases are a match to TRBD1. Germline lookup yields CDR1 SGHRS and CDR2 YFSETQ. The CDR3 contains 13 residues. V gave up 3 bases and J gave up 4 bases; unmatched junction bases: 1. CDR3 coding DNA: TGCGCCAGCAGCTGGGGACAGGGAGAGACCCAGTACTTC. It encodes CASSWGQGETQYF.